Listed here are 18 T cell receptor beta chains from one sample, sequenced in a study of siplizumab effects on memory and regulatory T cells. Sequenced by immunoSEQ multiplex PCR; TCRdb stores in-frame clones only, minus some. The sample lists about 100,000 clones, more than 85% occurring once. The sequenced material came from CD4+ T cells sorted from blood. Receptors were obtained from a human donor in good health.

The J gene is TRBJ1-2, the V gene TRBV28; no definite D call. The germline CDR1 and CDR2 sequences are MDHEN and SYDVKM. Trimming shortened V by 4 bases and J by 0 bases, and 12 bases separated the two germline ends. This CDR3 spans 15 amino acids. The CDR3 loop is CASSSSHPANYGYTF. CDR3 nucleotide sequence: TGTGCCAGCAGTTCATCCCACCCCGCTAACTATGGCTACACCTTC.

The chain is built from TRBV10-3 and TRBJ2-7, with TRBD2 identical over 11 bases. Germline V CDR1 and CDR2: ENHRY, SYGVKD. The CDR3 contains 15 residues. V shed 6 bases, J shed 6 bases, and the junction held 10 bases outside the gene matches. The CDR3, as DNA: TGTGCCATCAGCGAGGACGGTAGCGGGAGGGCCGAGCAGTACTTC. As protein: CAISEDGSGRAEQYF.

The CDR3 here is CSGGHPYEQYF. The DNA of the CDR3 is TGCAGCGGGGGACATCCGTACGAGCAGTACTTC. J is TRBJ2-7 and V is TRBV29-1, with a possible D match to TRBD1 (6 bases). The CDR3 is 11 residues long. Trimming left V 7 bases short and J 4 bases short, with 11 bases between. Germline V CDR1 and CDR2: SQVTM, ANQGSEA.

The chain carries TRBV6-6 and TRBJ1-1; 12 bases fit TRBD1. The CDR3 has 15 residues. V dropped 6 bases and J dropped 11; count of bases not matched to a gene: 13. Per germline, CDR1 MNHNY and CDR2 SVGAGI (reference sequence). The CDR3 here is CASRAVGTGGDRAFF. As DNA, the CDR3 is TGTGCCAGCAGGGCGGTCGGGACAGGGGGCGATCGGGCTTTCTTT.

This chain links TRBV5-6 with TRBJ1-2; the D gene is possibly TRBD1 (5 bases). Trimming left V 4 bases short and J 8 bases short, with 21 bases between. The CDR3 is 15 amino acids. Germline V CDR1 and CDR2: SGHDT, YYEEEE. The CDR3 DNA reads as TGTGCCAGCAGCCCAACCCTTGGGGCATCGGGAGGCTACACCTTC. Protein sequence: CASSPTLGASGGYTF.

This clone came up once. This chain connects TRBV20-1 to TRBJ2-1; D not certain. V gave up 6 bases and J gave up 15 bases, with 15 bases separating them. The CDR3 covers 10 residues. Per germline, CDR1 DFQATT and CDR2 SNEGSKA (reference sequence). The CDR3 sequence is CSAKPRPSFF. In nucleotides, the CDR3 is TGCAGTGCAAAACCGAGACCGTCGTTCTTC.

The DNA for the CDR3 is TGTGCCAGCAGCCCGGTGGGACAGGTCGATGGCTACACCTTC. Its translation is CASSPVGQVDGYTF. This chain uses TRBV5-4 with TRBJ1-2; 8 nucleotides agree with TRBD1. After removal of 4 bases from V and 6 bases from J, the junction contained 8 bases not matched to a gene. The germline gives CDR1 SGHNT, CDR2 YYREEE (reference sequence). This CDR3 region has 14 residues.

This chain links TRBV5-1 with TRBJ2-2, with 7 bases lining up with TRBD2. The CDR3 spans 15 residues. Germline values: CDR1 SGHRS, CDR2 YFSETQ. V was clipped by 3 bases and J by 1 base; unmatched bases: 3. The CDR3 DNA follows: TGCGCCAGCAGCTCGACGGGAGGGAACACCGGGGAGCTGTTTTTT. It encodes CASSSTGGNTGELFF.

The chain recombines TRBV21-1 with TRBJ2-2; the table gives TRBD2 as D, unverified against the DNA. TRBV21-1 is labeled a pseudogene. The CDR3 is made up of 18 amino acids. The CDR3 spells CASTGPVGGRARFGELFF. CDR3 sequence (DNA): TGTGCCAGCACCGGCCCGGTCGGCGGGAGGGCCCGGTTCGGGGAGCTGTTTTTT.

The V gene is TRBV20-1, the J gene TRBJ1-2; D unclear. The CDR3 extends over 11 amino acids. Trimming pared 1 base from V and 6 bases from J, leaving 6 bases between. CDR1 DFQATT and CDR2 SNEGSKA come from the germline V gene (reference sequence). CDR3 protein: CSARATHGYTF. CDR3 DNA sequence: TGCAGTGCTAGAGCCACACATGGCTACACCTTC.

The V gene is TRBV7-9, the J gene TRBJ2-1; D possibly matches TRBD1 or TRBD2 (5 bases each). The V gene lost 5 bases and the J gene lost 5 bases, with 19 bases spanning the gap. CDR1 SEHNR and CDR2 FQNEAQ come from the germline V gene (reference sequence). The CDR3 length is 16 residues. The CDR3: CASSPERWTGHNEQFF. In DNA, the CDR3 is TGTGCCAGCAGCCCCGAGCGGTGGACGGGACACAATGAGCAGTTCTTC. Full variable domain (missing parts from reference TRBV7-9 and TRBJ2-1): DTGVSQNPRHKITKRGQNVTFRCDPISEHNRLYWYRQTLGQGPEFLTYFQNEAQLEKSRLLSDRFSAERPKGSFSTLEIQRTEQGDSAMYLCASSPERWTGHNEQFFGPGTRLTVL.

The CDR3 DNA reads TGTGCCAGCAGCCGACGACGGGGGCGGGACGTCTCCGAGCAGTACTTC. Translated: CASSRRRGRDVSEQYF. The chain uses TRBV4-2 and TRBJ2-7; D may correspond to TRBD1 or TRBD2 (6 bases each). V was clipped by 4 bases and J by 6 bases, with 22 bases between them. CDR1 is LGHNA, CDR2 YNFKEQ, per germline. This CDR3 is 16 amino acids long.

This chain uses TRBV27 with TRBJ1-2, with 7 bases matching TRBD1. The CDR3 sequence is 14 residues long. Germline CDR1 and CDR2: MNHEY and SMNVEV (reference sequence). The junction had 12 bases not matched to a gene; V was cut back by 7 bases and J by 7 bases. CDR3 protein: CASTSEGAGFGYTF. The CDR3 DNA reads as TGTGCCAGCACCTCGGAGGGGGCAGGGTTTGGCTACACCTTC.

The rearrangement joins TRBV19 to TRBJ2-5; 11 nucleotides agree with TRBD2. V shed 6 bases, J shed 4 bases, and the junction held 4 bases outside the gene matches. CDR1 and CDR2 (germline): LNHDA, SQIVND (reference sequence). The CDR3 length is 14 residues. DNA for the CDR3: TGTGCCAGTAGCACTAGCGGGAGAGGAGAGACCCAGTACTTC. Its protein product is CASSTSGRGETQYF.

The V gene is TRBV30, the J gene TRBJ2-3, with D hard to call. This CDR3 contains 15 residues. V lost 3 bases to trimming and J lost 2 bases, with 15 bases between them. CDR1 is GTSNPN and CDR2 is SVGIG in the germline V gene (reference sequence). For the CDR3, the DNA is TGTGCCTGGAGCGCATGGGAACGGATCACAGATACGCAGTATTTT. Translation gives CAWSAWERITDTQYF.

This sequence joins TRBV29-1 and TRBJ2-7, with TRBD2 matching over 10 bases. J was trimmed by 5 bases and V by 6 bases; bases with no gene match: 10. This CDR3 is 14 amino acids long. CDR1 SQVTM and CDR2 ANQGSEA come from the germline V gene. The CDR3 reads CSVIAGGARNEQYF. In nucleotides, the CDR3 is TGCAGCGTGATAGCGGGAGGAGCGAGAAACGAGCAGTACTTC.

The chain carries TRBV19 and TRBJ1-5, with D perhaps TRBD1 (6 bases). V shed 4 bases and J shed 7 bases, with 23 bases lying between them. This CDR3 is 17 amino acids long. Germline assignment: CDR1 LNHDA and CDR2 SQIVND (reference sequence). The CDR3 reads CASSTPRIGGATQPQHF. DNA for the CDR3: TGTGCCAGTAGTACTCCCCGTATAGGGGGGGCGACGCAGCCCCAGCATTTT.

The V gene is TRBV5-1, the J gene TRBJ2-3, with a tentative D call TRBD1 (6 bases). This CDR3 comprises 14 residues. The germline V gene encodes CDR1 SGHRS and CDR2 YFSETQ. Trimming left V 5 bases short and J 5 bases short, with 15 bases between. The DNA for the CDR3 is TGCGCCAGCAGTCCTGGAAGGGGGAAAGATACGCAGTATTTT. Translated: CASSPGRGKDTQYF.